These 22 T cell receptor beta chains share one sample of origin, sequenced in a study of cytomegalovirus exposure and HLA in healthy donors. Primers included in the PCR were 60 Vbeta and 13 Jbeta primers. Using immunoSEQ multiplex PCR, the repertoire was profiled, and TCRdb retains in-frame clones only, with some absent. Of roughly 130,000 clones in the sample, around three fifths are singletons; the top ten hold under 9.5%. The specimen was PBMCs. All receptors come from a woman aged 40 to 49 in good health and CMV-seropositive.

The chain has TRBV19 and TRBJ2-1, with 10 bases fitting TRBD2. CDR3 length: 14 residues. The junction had 7 bases not matched to a gene; V was cut back by 9 bases and J by 5 bases. Germline V CDR1 and CDR2: LNHDA, SQIVND (reference sequence). The CDR3: CASRAGGPDNEQFF. The DNA of the CDR3 is TGTGCCAGCAGAGCGGGAGGGCCTGACAATGAGCAGTTCTTC.

The chain carries TRBV27 and TRBJ2-7, with 7 bases that match TRBD2. Looked up from germline, CDR1 is MNHEY and CDR2 is SMNVEV (reference sequence). V gave up 5 bases and J gave up 3 bases; unmatched junction bases: 10. This CDR3 comprises 15 residues. CDR3 amino acids: CASSPILGGNYEQYF. Here the CDR3 DNA reads TGTGCCAGCAGTCCAATTCTGGGGGGGAACTACGAGCAGTACTTC.

The count of this clone is one. This chain connects TRBV27 to TRBJ1-1; D not certain. Germline V gives CDR1 MNHEY, CDR2 SMNVEV (reference sequence). The CDR3 is 14 amino acids. V was shortened by 5 bases and J by 0 bases, with 10 bases between the two germline ends. CDR3 loop: CASSRGNLNTEAFF. Here the CDR3 DNA reads TGTGCCAGCAGTCGTGGCAATTTGAACACTGAAGCTTTCTTT.

The chain couples TRBV5-4 to TRBJ2-5; the match to TRBD1 covers 8 bases. CDR1 is SGHNT and CDR2 is YYREEE in the germline V gene (reference sequence). V lost 3 bases and J lost 1; bases outside the gene matches: 8. The CDR3 consists of 16 residues. The CDR3 region is CASSSQGAGIQETQYF. CDR3 nucleotide sequence: TGTGCCAGCAGCTCGCAGGGGGCGGGGATCCAAGAGACCCAGTACTTC.

V is TRBV30 and J is TRBJ1-1; 7 nucleotides align to TRBD1. Trimming cost V 2 bases and J 0 bases; bases outside gene matches: 9. The CDR3 is made up of 16 amino acids. Germline CDR1 GTSNPN, CDR2 SVGIG (reference sequence). The CDR3 region is CAWSRWAGGMNTEAFF. The CDR3 DNA is TGTGCCTGGAGTAGGTGGGCAGGGGGGATGAACACTGAAGCTTTCTTT.

The rearrangement links TRBV18 to TRBJ2-1; tentatively, D is TRBD2 (5 bases). V gave up 3 bases and J gave up 12 bases, with 18 bases separating them. This CDR3 is built from 14 residues. Germline V lookup: CDR1 KGHSH, CDR2 LQKENI. The CDR3 reads CASSPGRSQRGQFF. Here the CDR3 DNA reads TGTGCCAGCTCACCTGGTAGGAGTCAACGGGGGCAGTTCTTC.

This clone was seen a handful of times. The rearrangement uses TRBV6-4 and TRBJ1-1; no clear D gene. The V end lost 3 bases, the J end lost 6 bases, and 11 bases lay between the germline ends. This CDR3 has 13 residues. Germline lookup yields CDR1 MRHNA and CDR2 SNTAGT. The CDR3 region is CASSDGETSEAFF. The CDR3 nucleotides read TGTGCCAGCAGTGATGGCGAGACATCTGAAGCTTTCTTT.

This clone has only one observation. This chain uses TRBV6-1 with TRBJ1-2; the D is unclear. Deletions cut 2 bases from V and 4 bases from J, with 11 bases between. The CDR3 runs to 14 residues. CDR1 and CDR2 from the germline V gene are MNHNS and SASEGT. The CDR3 region has the DNA TGTGCCAGCAGTGAATTGCGAGAGGTCTATGGCTACACCTTC. It codes for CASSELREVYGYTF.

The rearrangement uses TRBV11-2 and TRBJ1-1; 9 bases are shared with TRBD1. V shed 6 bases, J shed 7 bases, and the junction held 6 bases outside the gene matches. This CDR3 is built from 13 residues. Germline V CDR1 and CDR2: SGHAT, FQNNGV. CDR3 DNA sequence: TGTGCCAGCAGGCGGGACAGGGAAGGTGAAGCTTTCTTT. Translating it yields CASRRDREGEAFF.

The table lists this clone with a few counts. V usage is TRBV28 and J usage is TRBJ1-1; unclear D gene. Germline V gene data show CDR1 as MDHEN and CDR2 as SYDVKM. The CDR3 spans 11 residues. The V end was cut by 2 bases, the J end by 11 bases, with 9 bases between. CDR3 bases: TGTGCCAGCAGTTTAAGAGGATACGCTTTCTTT. Translating gives CASSLRGYAFF.

This clone came up a few times. CDR3 region: CASSFTGSSGNTIYF. The CDR3 region has the DNA TGTGCCAGCAGCTTCACAGGGAGCTCTGGAAACACCATATATTTT. The chain is built from TRBV13 and TRBJ1-3; D may be TRBD1 (6 bases). Trimming removed 3 bases from V and 0 bases from J, with 9 bases in between. The CDR3 runs to 15 residues. From germline, CDR1 is PRHDT and CDR2 FYEKMQ (reference sequence).

The rearrangement uses TRBV5-1 and TRBJ2-7; D is perhaps TRBD1 (5 bases). The CDR3 consists of 15 residues. V was shortened by 1 base and J by 0 bases, with 11 bases between the two germline ends. Germline V gene data show CDR1 as SGHRS and CDR2 as YFSETQ. Here the CDR3 DNA reads TGCGCCAGCAGCTTGAATCAGGGCCCCTCCTACGAGCAGTACTTC. Translated, it gives CASSLNQGPSYEQYF.

The chain has TRBV10-3 and TRBJ1-1, with D maybe TRBD1 (6 bases). V gave up 6 bases and J gave up 0 bases, with 8 bases separating them. This CDR3 is built from 13 residues. The V gene's germline CDR1 is ENHRY and CDR2 SYGVKD. CDR3 in amino acids: CAISGQLNTEAFF. DNA for the CDR3: TGTGCCATCAGCGGACAGCTGAACACTGAAGCTTTCTTT.

The genes are TRBV4-1 and TRBJ2-5; 8 nucleotides align to TRBD1. V gave up 1 base and J gave up 1 base; unmatched junction bases: 2. From germline, CDR1 is MGHRA and CDR2 YSYEKL. This CDR3 has 15 amino acids. The CDR3 DNA follows: TGCGCCAGCAGCCAAGGGACAGGGATCCAAGAGACCCAGTACTTC. It is translated as CASSQGTGIQETQYF.

V usage is TRBV5-1 and J usage is TRBJ1-2, with 9 nucleotides matching TRBD1. The junction had 4 bases not matched to a gene; V was cut back by 0 bases and J by 7 bases. The CDR3 totals 14 residues. The germline CDR1 and CDR2 sequences are SGHRS and YFSETQ. The CDR3 loop is CASSLDRGQGGYTF. The CDR3 bases are TGCGCCAGCAGCTTGGACAGGGGGCAGGGTGGCTACACCTTC.

The rearrangement links TRBV30 to TRBJ1-4, with D unresolved. Germline CDR1 GTSNPN, CDR2 SVGIG (reference sequence). The V gene lost 2 bases and the J gene lost 5 bases, with 18 bases spanning the gap. CDR3 length: 16 amino acids. CDR3 amino acids: CAWSPLSPDLNEKLFF. The CDR3, as DNA: TGTGCCTGGAGTCCTTTGTCACCGGACTTAAATGAAAAACTGTTTTTT.

The table lists this clone with a few counts. The J gene is TRBJ2-7, the V gene TRBV13, with a weak D call TRBD1 (6 bases). Germline CDR1 and CDR2: PRHDT and FYEKMQ (reference sequence). The CDR3 length is 13 residues. The V and J ends lost 5 bases and 4 bases respectively, with 12 bases between them. In DNA form, the CDR3 reads TGTGCCAGCAGCCTTTATAGGGGGTACGAGCAGTACTTC. Its protein is CASSLYRGYEQYF.

This CDR3 reads CASSSGQRGREAFF. The CDR3 DNA is TGTGCCAGCAGCTCGGGACAGCGAGGGCGGGAAGCTTTCTTT. This chain connects TRBV28 to TRBJ1-1; 7 bases align to TRBD1. Trimming removed 6 bases from V and 8 bases from J; junction bases left unmatched: 12. Germline V lookup: CDR1 MDHEN, CDR2 SYDVKM. The CDR3 loop spans 14 amino acids.

This rearrangement joins TRBV7-6 to TRBJ2-7; 13 bases map to TRBD2. The CDR3 runs to 15 residues. The J segment lost 4 bases and the V segment lost 5 bases, leaving 5 bases of the junction unmatched. Germline CDR1 SGHVS, CDR2 FNYEAQ. CDR3 DNA sequence: TGTGCCAGCAGCAGCCTGACTAGCGGGAGGTACGAGCAGTACTTC. Translation gives CASSSLTSGRYEQYF. Full variable domain (missing parts from reference TRBV7-6 and TRBJ2-7): GAGVSQSPRYKVTKRGQDVALRCDPISGHVSLYWYRQALGQGPEFLTYFNYEAQQDKSGLPNDRFSAERPEGSISTLTIQRTEQRDSAMYRCASSSLTSGRYEQYFGPGTRLTVT.

The gene calls are TRBV10-2 and TRBJ2-6; possibly TRBD2 for D (6 bases). V was trimmed by 0 bases and J by 0 bases, leaving 6 bases between them. The CDR3 totals 16 residues. The germline CDR1 and CDR2 sequences are WSHSY and SAAADI. The chain's CDR3 is CASSESGGSGANVLTF. The CDR3 DNA is TGCGCCAGCAGTGAGTCCGGGGGCTCTGGGGCCAACGTCCTGACTTTC.

The chain joins TRBV28 to TRBJ2-5; no firm D call. In germline, CDR1 is MDHEN, CDR2 SYDVKM. The length of the CDR3 is 13 residues. V lost 2 bases and J lost 2, with 6 bases in between. The CDR3 reads CASSLAAQETQYF. In DNA form, the CDR3 reads TGTGCCAGCAGTTTAGCGGCACAAGAGACCCAGTACTTC. The variable domain in full, completed from reference TRBV28 and TRBJ2-5, reads DVKVTQSSRYLVKRTGEKVFLECVQDMDHENMFWYRQDPGLGLRLIYFSYDVKMKEKGDIPEGYSVSREKKERFSLILESASTNQTSMYLCASSLAAQETQYFGPGTRLLVL.

The chain carries TRBV19 and TRBJ1-5; D is ambiguous. Trimming stripped 7 bases from V and 5 bases from J, with 9 bases between. Germline CDR1 and CDR2: LNHDA and SQIVND (reference sequence). The CDR3 contains 12 residues. The CDR3 DNA reads TGTGCCAGTACCGACACTGATCAGCCCCAGCATTTT. Translating it yields CASTDTDQPQHF. Looking up the rest from reference TRBV19 and TRBJ1-5 gives the full variable domain: DGGITQSPKYLFRKEGQNVTLSCEQNLNHDAMYWYRQDPGQGLRLIYYSQIVNDFQKGDIAEGYSVSREKKESFPLTVTSAQKNPTAFYLCASTDTDQPQHFGDGTRLSIL.